The clone carrying this T cell receptor (beta chain) was observed once. In the original analysis: By means of reference gene primer amplification, nucleated cell counts were estimated. Profiling relied on immunoSEQ multiplex PCR, and the TCRdb table lists in-frame clones only, not all of them. The V and J calls and clone size were taken over from that table, and D and trimming were inferred from the DNA. This sample has some 110,000 clones, with roughly 79% found just once. The data were taken from a study of blood T cell repertoires in COVID-19. Study-level information: Samples of COVID-19 (acute and convalescent) were obtained from the United States, Italy and Spain. Sources were T cells, B-cell-depleted T cells, or PBMCs; the material itself was cDNA or gDNA.

This CDR3 has 15 amino acids. V was shortened by 5 bases and J by 6 bases, with 17 bases between the two germline ends. Germline CDR1 is SGHAT and CDR2 is FQDESV (reference sequence). V is TRBV11-1 and J is TRBJ2-1; possible D gene TRBD2, 6 bases. What was sequenced was peripheral blood. The clonotype comes from a man older than 75 with acute or convalescent COVID-19. The CDR3 DNA is TGTGCCAGCAGCGTTCGAATTCTTAGCGGCAATGAGCAGTTCTTC. Residues: CASSVRILSGNEQFF.